The source of this TCR beta chain is a study of CD8 T cells in Susac syndrome. Study summary: Susac syndrome patients were untreated, on corticosteroids with some adding intravenous immunoglobulin, or on intravenous immunoglobulin only.

Random hexamers were used to reverse transcribe an amount of about 0.45 to 1 ug RNA. Amplification of TCR beta CDR3 was carried out by immunoSEQ multiplex PCR, which covered 54 Vbeta and 13 Jbeta segments. TCRdb re-called the immunoSEQ multiplex PCR reads through MiXCR, storing one row per CDR3 protein. The table has some 68,000 distinct CDR3 sequences, roughly 93% seen once. CDR1 is KGHSH and CDR2 is LQKENI in the germline V gene. The V end was cut by 5 bases, the J end by 7 bases, with 14 bases between. The CDR3 is 13 residues long. This clonotype was sampled from a human donor with Susac syndrome. Sequencing was performed on CD4+ T cells from PBMCs. The chain has TRBV18 and TRBJ1-1, with D perhaps TRBD1 (6 bases). This CDR3 is CASSWDTPLEAFF. The DNA for the CDR3 is TGTGCCAGCTCATGGGACACCCCTCTTGAAGCTTTCTTT.